This TCR beta chain originates from a study of blood T cells in healthy people across ages. For the second PCR, which ran for roughly 6 to 12 cycles, a sample-barcoded 5' primer and a J-beta primer mix were used. In TCRdb, the 5' RACE reads were re-called with MiXCR into one record per CDR3 protein. The profile shows approximately 790,000 distinct CDR3 sequences, 60% to 80% of them singletons. Findings and caveats of the study: For the donors, CMV status was unknown and possibly confounded expanded clonotype changes. Age brought a roughly linear fall in TCR beta diversity measured per million T cells.

To note about this clonotype: Its target is unknown.

Isolation recovered at least 6.5 million PBMCs from every sample. What was sequenced was blood. This clonotype originated in a man aged 25 to 45 in good health.

CDR3 amino acids: CASSQGISGSNSNQPQHF. CDR3 nucleotides: TGTGCCAGCAGCCAAGGGATCTCAGGGAGTAATAGCAATCAGCCCCAGCATTTT. The rearrangement uses TRBV14 and TRBJ1-5; possibly TRBD1 for D (5 bases). V was shortened by 1 base and J by 0 bases, with 16 bases between the two germline ends. Germline CDR1 reads SGHDN; CDR2 reads FVKESK. CDR3 length: 18 amino acids.